A selection of T cell receptor beta chains follows, all from one sample in a study of blood T cell repertoires in COVID-19. Using immunoSEQ multiplex PCR, the repertoire was profiled, and TCRdb retains in-frame clones only, with some absent. Of some 140,000 clones listed, about four fifths are singletons. What was sequenced was peripheral blood. Receptors were obtained from a man at least 80 years old with acute or convalescent COVID-19. The CDR3 runs from the conserved cysteine through the conserved F or W. The D gene is left open where the match is weak. Clone size appears in some rows only: once, few, many, or a class for an expanded clone.

D gene: TRBD1
clone size: NA
J gene: TRBJ2-2
V gene: TRBV24-1
CDR3 protein: CATNRGPAGELFF
CDR3 DNA: TGTGCCACAAACAGGGGGCCGGCCGGGGAGCTGTTTTTT

D gene: NA
clone size: NA
J gene: TRBJ1-4
V gene: TRBV29-1
CDR3 protein: CSVLTTNEKLFF
CDR3 DNA: TGCAGCGTCTTAACAACTAATGAAAAACTGTTTTTT

D gene: NA
clone size: NA
J gene: TRBJ2-1
V gene: TRBV28
CDR3 protein: CASSPPVFHEQFF
CDR3 DNA: TGTGCCAGCAGTCCTCCAGTTTTTCACGAGCAGTTCTTC

D gene: TRBD1
clone size: once
J gene: TRBJ1-2
V gene: TRBV7-2
CDR3 protein: CASSLAGTGDGYTF
CDR3 DNA: TGTGCCAGCAGCTTAGCCGGGACAGGGGATGGCTACACCTTC

D gene: NA
clone size: NA
J gene: TRBJ1-3
V gene: TRBV10-3
CDR3 protein: CAISPTVINTIYF
CDR3 DNA: TGTGCCATCAGCCCGACAGTAATAAACACCATATATTTT

D gene: NA
clone size: NA
J gene: TRBJ2-1
V gene: TRBV11-3
CDR3 protein: CASSPSRASSYNEQFF
CDR3 DNA: TGTGCCAGCAGCCCCAGCAGGGCCAGCTCCTACAATGAGCAGTTCTTC

D gene: NA
clone size: NA
J gene: TRBJ1-2
V gene: TRBV6-1
CDR3 protein: CASSEETVLVYGYTF
CDR3 DNA: TGTGCCAGCAGTGAAGAAACGGTCCTAGTCTATGGCTACACCTTC

D gene: TRBD2
clone size: NA
J gene: TRBJ2-1
V gene: TRBV15
CDR3 protein: CATSLLAGGYNEQFF
CDR3 DNA: TGTGCCACCAGCCTCCTCGCGGGGGGCTACAATGAGCAGTTCTTC

D gene: NA
clone size: NA
J gene: TRBJ1-4
V gene: TRBV4-3
CDR3 protein: CASSEGVNEKLFF
CDR3 DNA: TGCGCCAGCAGCGAGGGGGTCAATGAAAAACTGTTTTTT

D gene: NA
clone size: NA
J gene: TRBJ2-7
V gene: TRBV28
CDR3 protein: CASRVPGAGEQYF
CDR3 DNA: TGTGCCAGCAGGGTACCGGGTGCTGGCGAGCAGTACTTC

D gene: TRBD1
clone size: NA
J gene: TRBJ1-6
V gene: TRBV4-2
CDR3 protein: CASSQSEGQGNSPLHF
CDR3 DNA: TGTGCCAGCAGCCAATCCGAGGGACAGGGGAATTCACCCCTCCACTTT

D gene: NA
clone size: NA
J gene: TRBJ1-1
V gene: TRBV6-6
CDR3 protein: CASSRGGAGDTEAFF
CDR3 DNA: TGTGCCAGCAGCCGGGGGGGGGCTGGGGACACTGAAGCTTTCTTT

D gene: NA
clone size: medium-sized
J gene: TRBJ1-1
V gene: TRBV7-6
CDR3 protein: CASSLAGFGTEAFF
CDR3 DNA: TGTGCCAGCAGCCTGGCGGGGTTCGGCACTGAAGCTTTCTTT

D gene: NA
clone size: NA
J gene: TRBJ1-6
V gene: TRBV7-2
CDR3 protein: CASSPSNSPLHF
CDR3 DNA: TGTGCCAGCAGCCCCTCTAATTCACCCCTCCACTTT

D gene: NA
clone size: once
J gene: TRBJ2-2
V gene: TRBV2
CDR3 protein: CASRRGGNTGELFF
CDR3 DNA: TGTGCCAGCCGAAGAGGGGGGAACACCGGGGAGCTGTTTTTT

D gene: TRBD1
clone size: NA
J gene: TRBJ1-1
V gene: TRBV27
CDR3 protein: CASSPRQGKGDTEAFF
CDR3 DNA: TGTGCCAGCAGTCCACGACAGGGAAAAGGGGACACTGAAGCTTTCTTT

D gene: TRBD2
clone size: NA
J gene: TRBJ2-5
V gene: TRBV18
CDR3 protein: CASSPPGLARETQYF
CDR3 DNA: TGTGCCAGCTCTCCTCCGGGACTAGCGAGAGAGACCCAGTACTTC

D gene: TRBD1
clone size: few
J gene: TRBJ1-2
V gene: TRBV5-4
CDR3 protein: CASSAGTANYGYTF
CDR3 DNA: TGTGCCAGCAGCGCGGGGACAGCTAACTATGGCTACACCTTC

D gene: NA
clone size: NA
J gene: TRBJ2-3
V gene: TRBV6-5
CDR3 protein: CASIKPGTDTQYF
CDR3 DNA: TGTGCCAGTATTAAGCCGGGGACAGATACGCAGTATTTT

D gene: TRBD1
clone size: NA
J gene: TRBJ1-2
V gene: TRBV4-2
CDR3 protein: CASSQDRGIRGYTF
CDR3 DNA: TGTGCCAGCAGCCAAGACAGGGGGATCAGAGGCTACACCTTC